The 6 T cell receptor beta chains below were found in one sample sequenced in a study of shared clonotypes between healthy human individuals. Measured with immunoSEQ multiplex PCR; TCRdb has only the in-frame clones, and not every one. The sample has hundreds of thousands of clones, more than 95% seen once; the top ten hold 0.057%. The sequencing input was naive CD4+ T cells sorted from blood. Documented subset: CD45RA+ positively selected. These receptors were taken from a woman in her 30s in good health.

The rearrangement joins TRBV4-1 to TRBJ2-1; TRBD2 matches 12 bases. The CDR3 has 19 amino acids. V was pared by 1 base and J by 4 bases, with 11 bases of the junction left unmatched. CDR1 MGHRA and CDR2 YSYEKL come from the germline V gene. The CDR3 spells CASSQVWVPSGRGYNEQFF. The CDR3 DNA sequence: TGCGCCAGCAGCCAAGTTTGGGTGCCTAGCGGGAGGGGATACAATGAGCAGTTCTTC.

The chain carries TRBV28 and TRBJ1-1; D remains unclear. The CDR3 contains 12 residues. Looked up from germline, CDR1 is MDHEN and CDR2 is SYDVKM. Trimming shortened V by 6 bases and J by 7 bases, and 12 bases separated the two germline ends. Written as DNA, the CDR3 is TGTGCCAGCAGCAACCGACAAATTGAAGCTTTCTTT. It yields the protein CASSNRQIEAFF.

V usage is TRBV9 and J usage is TRBJ2-5; 8 bases are a match to TRBD1. Trimming took 1 base from V and 2 from J; bases not matched to a gene: 13. The CDR3 spans 18 residues. The germline CDR1 and CDR2 sequences are SGDLS and YYNGEE. CDR3 protein: CASSVMDREHRLQETQYF. CDR3 nucleotide sequence: TGTGCCAGCAGCGTAATGGACAGGGAACACCGTCTGCAAGAGACCCAGTACTTC.

The V call is TRBV2, the J call TRBJ2-3; the D gene is possibly TRBD2 (5 bases). With 3 bases removed from V and 4 bases from J, the gap between germline ends came to 14 bases. CDR1 and CDR2 (germline): SNHLY, FYNNEI. The CDR3 spans 15 residues. The CDR3 DNA reads TGTGCCAGCAGTGATATGTTGGGAGTTGCAGATACGCAGTATTTT. This codes for CASSDMLGVADTQYF.

A note on this clone: The same CDR3 arises from other DNA sequences in this sample as well. Here the CDR3 reads CASSIAGAGYGYTF. Written as DNA, the CDR3 is TGTGCCAGTAGTATAGCAGGGGCGGGCTATGGCTACACCTTC. The V call is TRBV19, the J call TRBJ1-2, with D possibly matching TRBD1 (6 bases). Trimming shortened V by 1 base and J by 4 bases, and 10 bases separated the two germline ends. The CDR3 extends over 14 amino acids. Germline V gene data show CDR1 as LNHDA and CDR2 as SQIVND (reference sequence).

This chain links TRBV5-1 with TRBJ1-1; D is possibly TRBD1 (5 bases). The CDR3 runs to 15 residues. Germline V gene lookup returns CDR1 SGHRS and CDR2 YFSETQ. Trimming pared 6 bases from V and 3 bases from J, leaving 18 bases between. The chain's CDR3 is CASNDWQGADTEAFF. The CDR3 region has the DNA TGCGCCAGCAACGATTGGCAGGGCGCGGACACTGAAGCTTTCTTT. The whole variable domain, remainder taken from reference TRBV5-1 and TRBJ1-1, is KAGVTQTPRYLIKTRGQQVTLSCSPISGHRSVSWYQQTPGQGLQFLFEYFSETQRNKGNFPGRFSGRQFSNSRSEMNVSTLELGDSALYLCASNDWQGADTEAFFGQGTRLTVV.